These 14 T cell receptor beta chains were all obtained from the same sample, sequenced in a study of control samples from healthy donors and cancer patients. Some clones are missing from TCRdb's copy, which holds only in-frame ones; the method was immunoSEQ multiplex PCR. The sample lists approximately 79,000 clones; approximately 91% were seen once. Sequenced input: blood. Every receptor here comes from a man aged 45-65 years in good health.

Only one count was recorded for this clone. The CDR3 DNA follows: TGTGCCAGCACCGACGGACTCACCGGGGAGCTGTTTTTT. Translation gives CASTDGLTGELFF. The V call is TRBV12-3 or TRBV12-4, the J call TRBJ2-2; a weak D match, TRBD2 (5 bases). The V gene lost 7 bases and the J gene lost 4 bases, with 10 bases spanning the gap. The CDR3 has 13 residues.

The CDR3 DNA follows: TGTGCCAGCTCACCTTCCCGGACGGGAGACTATGGCTACACCTTC. Translated: CASSPSRTGDYGYTF. The chain links TRBV18 to TRBJ1-2, with D unresolved. Germline V lookup: CDR1 KGHSH, CDR2 LQKENI. This CDR3 comprises 15 residues. V dropped 3 bases and J dropped 3 bases, with 14 bases sitting between them.

The CDR3 region has the DNA TGTGCCACCAGTAGGGGCGGGGACTACAATGAGCAGTTCTTC. Its translation: CATSRGGDYNEQFF. The V and J genes are TRBV24-1 and TRBJ2-1; D is possibly TRBD2 (6 bases). CDR1 is KGHDR, CDR2 SFDVKD, per germline. There are 14 residues in the CDR3. V lost 6 bases and J 3 bases, leaving 11 bases between the germline ends.

The chain joins TRBV4-2 to TRBJ2-1; TRBD2 agrees at 7 bases. The CDR3 runs to 17 residues. Germline loops: CDR1 LGHNA, CDR2 YNFKEQ. Trimming took 3 bases from V and 7 from J; bases not matched to a gene: 15. In DNA form, the CDR3 reads TGTGCCAGCAGCCAGGAGGCACTAGCGCCCGCGGGGAATGAGCAGTTCTTC. Its translation: CASSQEALAPAGNEQFF.

V usage is TRBV11-3 and J usage is TRBJ2-1; D is uncertain. In germline, CDR1 is SGHNT, CDR2 YENEEA. The CDR3 is 13 amino acids. V gave up 3 bases and J gave up 10 bases, with 13 bases separating them. CDR3 DNA sequence: TGTGCCAGCAGCTTTACTCAGGCCCGAGAGCAGTTCTTC. Translation gives CASSFTQAREQFF.

Worth noting for this clone: This may stem from a read error, because a much larger clone lies one nucleotide away. The chain employs TRBV4-2 and TRBJ1-2; 9 bases fit TRBD1. Germline CDR1 is LGHNA and CDR2 is YNFKEQ. The CDR3 consists of 12 residues. V shed 6 bases and J 7 bases; nucleotides not matched to a gene: 3. The CDR3 region is CASSTGGLGYTF. DNA for the CDR3: TGTGCCAGCAGTACAGGGGGCCTTGGCTACACCTTC.

The chain uses TRBV2 and TRBJ1-1, with D hard to call. This CDR3 is built from 12 residues. V lost 3 bases and J lost 3, with 5 bases in between. CDR1 is SNHLY, CDR2 FYNNEI, per germline. The CDR3 spells CASSDRYTEAFF. The DNA of the CDR3 is TGTGCCAGCAGTGATCGCTACACTGAAGCTTTCTTT.

This clone was seen only a few times. The chain joins TRBV10-3 to TRBJ2-7, with D uncertain. CDR3 length: 11 residues. Germline V gives CDR1 ENHRY, CDR2 SYGVKD. The ends were cut back, 4 bases at V and 3 bases at J, with 4 bases in the middle. DNA for the CDR3: TGTGCCATCAGTGGGGTCTACGAGCAGTACTTC. It encodes CAISGVYEQYF.

The V and J genes are TRBV6-5 and TRBJ2-5; D tentatively fits TRBD1 or TRBD2 (6 bases each). The V gene lost 6 bases and the J gene lost 4 bases, with 15 bases spanning the gap. This CDR3 has 14 amino acids. The germline V gene encodes CDR1 MNHEY and CDR2 SVGAGI. For the CDR3, the DNA is TGTGCCAGCAGCAAGAATCGGGGGCCAGAGACCCAGTACTTC. The encoded protein is CASSKNRGPETQYF.

The gene calls are TRBV11-2 and TRBJ2-2, with D tentatively TRBD2 (5 bases). Trimming removed 5 bases at V and 9 bases at J, with 22 bases between. This CDR3 contains 16 residues. Germline V gene data show CDR1 as SGHAT and CDR2 as FQNNGV. The CDR3 DNA is TGTGCCAGCAGCCATTCCGACGGGCAGCGGCCCCGGGAGCTGTTTTTT. Amino acid sequence: CASSHSDGQRPRELFF.

The chain employs TRBV11-2 and TRBJ2-5, with TRBD1 identical over 8 bases. CDR1 and CDR2 from the germline V gene are SGHAT and FQNNGV. With 0 bases clipped from V and 4 bases from J, the junction kept 19 bases outside the gene matches. The CDR3 extends over 20 amino acids. CDR3 sequence (DNA): TGTGCCAGCAGCTTAGATTATAGGTCTCGGACAGGGCCTATCTTAGAGACCCAGTACTTC. As protein: CASSLDYRSRTGPILETQYF.

This clone showed up just once. The chain combines TRBV20-1 with TRBJ2-3; tentative D call: TRBD1 (6 bases). The CDR3 consists of 15 residues. Trimming took off 3 bases at V and 2 bases at J, with 15 bases between the two ends. Germline V gene sequence: CDR1 DFQATT, CDR2 SNEGSKA (reference sequence). The CDR3 coding sequence is TGCAGTGCTAGTACACCAGGGGACCCCACAGATACGCAGTATTTT. It is translated as CSASTPGDPTDTQYF.

This chain connects TRBV7-8 to TRBJ2-5, with D possibly matching TRBD2 (5 bases). This CDR3 region has 14 residues. V lost 1 base and J 2 bases, leaving 8 bases between the germline ends. In germline, CDR1 is SGHVS, CDR2 FQNEAQ. CDR3 region: CASSLVDFQETQYF. The CDR3 coding sequence is TGTGCCAGCAGCTTAGTGGACTTTCAAGAGACCCAGTACTTC. The whole variable domain, filled in from reference TRBV7-8 and TRBJ2-5, reads GAGVSQSPRYKVAKRGQDVALRCDPISGHVSLFWYQQALGQGPEFLTYFQNEAQLDKSGLPSDRFFAERPEGSVSTLKIQRTQQEDSAVYLCASSLVDFQETQYFGPGTRLLVL.

The CDR3 spells CASSLVETGYIQYF. The DNA of the CDR3 is TGTGCCAGCAGCTTAGTGGAAACAGGGTACATTCAGTACTTC. The rearrangement joins TRBV7-8 to TRBJ2-4, with D tentatively TRBD1 (6 bases). Trimming removed 1 base from V and 8 bases from J, with 12 bases in between. Germline assignment: CDR1 SGHVS and CDR2 FQNEAQ. The CDR3 contains 14 residues.